One and the same sample provided the 23 T cell receptor beta chains below, sequenced in a study of CD8+ T cells in alopecia areata. Reverse transcribed after extraction, RNA yielded cDNA as the sequencing template. TCRdb's table, derived via immunoSEQ multiplex PCR, lists solely in-frame clones and lacks some. The table includes 210,000 or so clones, 66% detected once. The treatment is: oral pan-JAK inhibitor, 5-10 mg twice daily. The sample was CD4+ T cells sorted from blood, taken at approximately week 42, from a patient treated with tofacitinib. These receptors originate from a human donor with alopecia areata.

The rearrangement links TRBV20-1 to TRBJ1-1; perhaps TRBD1 as D (5 bases). CDR1 is DFQATT and CDR2 is SNEGSKA in the germline V gene (reference sequence). There are 11 residues in the CDR3. Between the trimmed V and J ends, which lost 3 bases and 6 bases, there was a span of 8 bases. In DNA form, the CDR3 reads TGCAGTGCTAGCGCGGGGGCTGAAGCTTTCTTT. Amino acid sequence: CSASAGAEAFF.

The chain employs TRBV27 and TRBJ2-2, with D unresolved. This CDR3 spans 13 amino acids. Between the trimmed V and J ends, which lost 6 bases and 6 bases, there was a span of 11 bases. From germline, CDR1 is MNHEY and CDR2 SMNVEV (reference sequence). In DNA form, the CDR3 reads TGTGCCAGCAGCCCACAGCGCCCCGGGGAGCTGTTTTTT. This gives the protein CASSPQRPGELFF.

The chain is built from TRBV29-1 and TRBJ1-2; TRBD1 might be the D (6 bases). Trimming stripped 3 bases from V and 2 bases from J, with 22 bases between. The CDR3 is 17 residues long. In germline, CDR1 is SQVTM, CDR2 ANQGSEA. The CDR3 DNA follows: TGCAGCGTTGATCCCCCCCCAACGATACAGGGCAACTATGGCTACACCTTC. Encoded protein: CSVDPPPTIQGNYGYTF.

V and J are TRBV12-5 and TRBJ1-1; D is unclear. The CDR3 is 14 amino acids. Germline V gene data show CDR1 as LGHNT and CDR2 as FRNRAP. Between the trimmed V and J ends, which lost 6 bases and 1 base, there was a span of 12 bases. DNA for the CDR3: TGTGCTAGTGGACCAGACCTGCCGAACACTGAAGCTTTCTTT. Encoded protein: CASGPDLPNTEAFF.

The count of this clone is one. The chain links TRBV7-9 to TRBJ1-1, with D maybe TRBD1 (5 bases). CDR3 length equals 13 residues. CDR1 is SEHNR, CDR2 FQNEAQ, per germline (reference sequence). V was shortened by 1 base and J by 6 bases, with 9 bases between the two germline ends. CDR3 in DNA: TGTGCCAGCAGCTTAGACAGGAGGCCTGAAGCTTTCTTT. This encodes CASSLDRRPEAFF.

Of note for this clone: Compared with germline, one end of the junction differs, possibly owing to a read error. The chain carries TRBV25-1 and TRBJ2-7; 7 positions agree with TRBD1. Germline V gives CDR1 MGHDK, CDR2 SYGVNS. The CDR3 totals 13 residues. Here the CDR3 DNA reads TGTGCCAGCAGACCCAAGACAGGGCCCCCAATCGAATTC. Translation gives CASRPKTGPPIEF.

This clone was seen more than once but under ten times. The V call is TRBV4-1, the J call TRBJ1-5, with unresolved D. The CDR3 is made up of 13 amino acids. From germline, CDR1 is MGHRA and CDR2 YSYEKL. Trimming removed 1 base from V and 4 bases from J, with 5 bases in between. The CDR3 reads CASSQGGNQPQHF. CDR3 in DNA: TGCGCCAGCAGCCAAGGGGGAAATCAGCCCCAGCATTTT.

This chain connects TRBV7-9 to TRBJ1-1; D not resolved. This CDR3 has 12 amino acids. Looked up from germline, CDR1 is SEHNR and CDR2 is FQNEAQ (reference sequence). Trimming left V 1 base short and J 7 bases short, with 7 bases between. This chain's CDR3 is CASSLGQREAFF. In nucleotides, the CDR3 is TGTGCCAGCAGCTTAGGGCAACGTGAAGCTTTCTTT.

The gene calls are TRBV29-1 and TRBJ2-1, with D unresolved. CDR3 length: 13 residues. The germline gives CDR1 SQVTM, CDR2 ANQGSEA. V was pared by 1 base and J by 10 bases, with 14 bases between. The CDR3 DNA reads TGCAGCGTTGAAGTTTCGAGCGCCGGGGAGCAGTTCTTC. It encodes CSVEVSSAGEQFF.

The rearrangement links TRBV5-1 to TRBJ1-6; 8 bases align to TRBD1. The CDR3 extends over 14 amino acids. CDR1 and CDR2 from the germline V gene are SGHRS and YFSETQ. V lost 4 bases, J lost 14 bases, and 11 bases stayed unmatched. The CDR3, as DNA: TGCGCCAGCAGCGTTGGACAGGGACAATTCACCCTCCACTTT. The encoded protein is CASSVGQGQFTLHF.

There are a few counts of this clone. Additional DNA sequences in this sample encode the identical CDR3. The chain recombines TRBV7-9 with TRBJ2-2; D not resolved. This CDR3 is built from 12 residues. Germline CDR1 and CDR2: SEHNR and FQNEAQ (reference sequence). V was shortened by 5 bases and J by 5 bases, with 6 bases between the two germline ends. Here the CDR3 DNA reads TGTGCCAGCAGCCTTGAGACCGGGGAGCTGTTTTTT. Protein sequence: CASSLETGELFF.

The V gene is TRBV10-3, the J gene TRBJ1-6, with TRBD1 identical over 9 bases. CDR3 length: 14 amino acids. Looked up from germline, CDR1 is ENHRY and CDR2 is SYGVKD. Losses at the gene ends were 6 bases for V and 7 bases for J; bases not matched to a gene: 4. The CDR3 protein is CAIRQTGGNSPLHF. The CDR3, as DNA: TGTGCCATCAGGCAGACAGGGGGGAATTCACCCCTCCACTTT.

This chain joins TRBV29-1 and TRBJ1-2; weak D call: TRBD1 (5 bases). This CDR3 region has 15 residues. The V gene's germline CDR1 is SQVTM and CDR2 ANQGSEA. The germline V and J ends were trimmed by 0 bases and 2 bases, with 13 bases remaining between them. CDR3 sequence reads: CSVEDSAGINYGYTF. Written as DNA, the CDR3 is TGCAGCGTTGAAGATTCGGCAGGGATCAACTATGGCTACACCTTC. Full variable domain (outside the CDR3, taken from reference TRBV29-1 and TRBJ1-2): SAVISQKPSRDICQRGTSLTIQCQVDSQVTMMFWYRQQPGQSLTLIATANQGSEATYESGFVIDKFPISRPNLTFSTLTVSNMSPEDSSIYLCSVEDSAGINYGYTFGSGTRLTVV.

The chain carries TRBV14 and TRBJ1-1; tentatively, D is TRBD1 (6 bases). V dropped 4 bases and J dropped 11 bases, with 14 bases sitting between them. CDR1 is SGHDN and CDR2 is FVKESK in the germline V gene. This CDR3 spans 12 amino acids. DNA of the CDR3: TGTGCCAGCAGCCCCTCCGGGGGCCGCGCTTTCTTT. Its translation is CASSPSGGRAFF.

The rearrangement uses TRBV7-2 and TRBJ2-1, with 9 bases lining up with TRBD1. V dropped 10 bases and J dropped 9; count of bases not matched to a gene: 13. This CDR3 region has 14 residues. CDR1 is SGHTA, CDR2 FQGNSA, per germline. CDR3 in amino acids: CATSGQGRVGEQFF. The CDR3 region has the DNA TGTGCCACCTCCGGACAGGGGAGGGTGGGTGAGCAGTTCTTC. The full variable domain, its missing parts supplied by reference TRBV7-2 and TRBJ2-1, is GAGVSQSPSNKVTEKGKDVELRCDPISGHTALYWYRQSLGQGLEFLIYFQGNSAPDKSGLPSDRFSAERTGGSVSTLTIQRTQQEDSAVYLCATSGQGRVGEQFFGPGTRLTVL.

This clone was counted a few times. This rearrangement joins TRBV30 to TRBJ1-2; possible D gene TRBD1, 6 bases. The length of the CDR3 is 15 residues. Per germline, CDR1 GTSNPN and CDR2 SVGIG (reference sequence). Trimming removed 2 bases from V and 7 bases from J, with 20 bases in between. CDR3: CAWSPLTGRVGGYTF. In DNA, the CDR3 is TGTGCCTGGAGTCCGTTAACAGGGAGAGTTGGTGGCTACACCTTC.

The chain uses TRBV6-5 and TRBJ1-1, with D perhaps TRBD1 (6 bases). The CDR3 totals 14 residues. Trimming took off 5 bases at V and 10 bases at J, with 20 bases between the two ends. The V gene's germline CDR1 is MNHEY and CDR2 SVGAGI. CDR3 in DNA: TGTGCCAGCAGTGTCGACAGGTGGACAATCGGAGCTTTCTTT. Residues: CASSVDRWTIGAFF.

The V gene is TRBV9, the J gene TRBJ2-3, with 7 bases matching TRBD1. J gave up 2 bases and V 2 bases, and 2 bases lay outside the gene matches. CDR1 and CDR2 (germline): SGDLS, YYNGEE. The CDR3 loop spans 14 amino acids. This CDR3 reads CASSVTGLTDTQYF. In DNA, the CDR3 is TGTGCCAGCAGCGTGACAGGGCTCACAGATACGCAGTATTTT.

The chain recombines TRBV7-2 with TRBJ2-7, with D possibly being TRBD1 or TRBD2 (5 bases each). Germline values: CDR1 SGHTA, CDR2 FQGNSA. CDR3 length equals 17 residues. Trimming cost V 5 bases and J 4 bases, with 24 bases left between them. The CDR3 protein is CASSRLAGLVGEYEQYF. The CDR3 DNA sequence: TGTGCCAGCAGCCGCCTGGCCGGCCTAGTGGGGGAATACGAGCAGTACTTC.

The chain has TRBV9 and TRBJ1-1; D is ambiguous. The CDR3 is 12 residues long. V shed 4 bases and J shed 6 bases, with 10 bases lying between them. From germline, CDR1 is SGDLS and CDR2 YYNGEE. The CDR3 loop is CASSPRDPEAFF. For the CDR3, the DNA is TGTGCCAGCAGCCCTCGTGACCCTGAAGCTTTCTTT.

The V and J genes are TRBV6-5 and TRBJ2-1; either TRBD1 or TRBD2 may supply D (5 bases each). The CDR3 loop spans 13 amino acids. Germline V gene data show CDR1 as MNHEY and CDR2 as SVGAGI. The V gene lost 8 bases and the J gene lost 9 bases, with 17 bases spanning the gap. CDR3: CASSTDQGVEQFF. The DNA for the CDR3 is TGTGCCAGCTCTACCGACCAGGGAGTTGAGCAGTTCTTC.

The chain recombines TRBV6-1 with TRBJ1-1; D call uncertain. This CDR3 has 11 residues. Germline CDR1 reads MNHNS; CDR2 reads SASEGT. V lost 7 bases and J 5 bases, leaving 8 bases between the germline ends. The chain's CDR3 is CASTRTTEAFF. The DNA for the CDR3 is TGTGCCAGCACCCGGACGACTGAAGCTTTCTTT.

The rearrangement joins TRBV11-2 to TRBJ2-5; D is unclear. Deletions cut 1 base from V and 5 bases from J, with 5 bases between. The CDR3 has 12 residues. CDR1 SGHAT and CDR2 FQNNGV come from the germline V gene. CDR3 loop: CASSLGPETQYF. CDR3 DNA: TGTGCCAGCAGCTTAGGACCGGAGACCCAGTACTTC.